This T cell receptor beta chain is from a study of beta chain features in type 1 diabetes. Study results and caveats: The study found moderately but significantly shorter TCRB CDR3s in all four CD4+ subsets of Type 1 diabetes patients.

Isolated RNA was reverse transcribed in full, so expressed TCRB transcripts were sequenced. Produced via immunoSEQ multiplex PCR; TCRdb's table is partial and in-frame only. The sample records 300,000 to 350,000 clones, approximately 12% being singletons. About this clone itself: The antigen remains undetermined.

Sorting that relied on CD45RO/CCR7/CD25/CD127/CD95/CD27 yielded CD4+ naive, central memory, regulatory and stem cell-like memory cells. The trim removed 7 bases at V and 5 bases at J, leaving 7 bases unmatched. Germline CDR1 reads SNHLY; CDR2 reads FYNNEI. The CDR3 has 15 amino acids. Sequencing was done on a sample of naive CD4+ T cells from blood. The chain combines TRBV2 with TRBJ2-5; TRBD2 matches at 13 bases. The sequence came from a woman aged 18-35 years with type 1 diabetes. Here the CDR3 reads CASKPGTSGMETQYF. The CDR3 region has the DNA TGTGCCAGCAAACCCGGGACTAGCGGGATGGAGACCCAGTACTTC.